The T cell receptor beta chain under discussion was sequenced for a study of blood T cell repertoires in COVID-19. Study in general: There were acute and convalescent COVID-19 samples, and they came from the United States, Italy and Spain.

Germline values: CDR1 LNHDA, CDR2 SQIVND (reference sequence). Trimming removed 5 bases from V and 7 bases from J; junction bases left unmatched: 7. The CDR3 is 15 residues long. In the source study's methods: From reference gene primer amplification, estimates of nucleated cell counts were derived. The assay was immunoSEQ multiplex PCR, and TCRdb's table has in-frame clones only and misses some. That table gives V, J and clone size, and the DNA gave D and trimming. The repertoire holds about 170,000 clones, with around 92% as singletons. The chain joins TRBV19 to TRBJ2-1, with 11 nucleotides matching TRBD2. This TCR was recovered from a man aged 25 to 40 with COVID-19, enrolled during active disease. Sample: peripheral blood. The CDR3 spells CASSLGTSGMNEQFF. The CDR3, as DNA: TGTGCCAGTAGTTTGGGGACTAGCGGCATGAATGAGCAGTTCTTC.